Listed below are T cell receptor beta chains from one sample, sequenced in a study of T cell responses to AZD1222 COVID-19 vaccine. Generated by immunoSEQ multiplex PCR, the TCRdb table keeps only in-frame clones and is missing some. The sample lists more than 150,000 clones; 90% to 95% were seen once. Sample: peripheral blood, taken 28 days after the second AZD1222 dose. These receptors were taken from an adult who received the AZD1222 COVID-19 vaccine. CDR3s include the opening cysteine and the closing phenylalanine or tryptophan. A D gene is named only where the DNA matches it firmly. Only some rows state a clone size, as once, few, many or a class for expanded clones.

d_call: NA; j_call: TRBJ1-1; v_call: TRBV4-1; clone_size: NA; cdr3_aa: CASSQGQRNTEAFF; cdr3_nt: TGCGCCAGCAGCCAAGGACAGCGTAACACTGAAGCTTTCTTT
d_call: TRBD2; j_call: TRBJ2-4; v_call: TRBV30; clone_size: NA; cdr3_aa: CAWSVAGTKNIQYF; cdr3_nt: TGTGCCTGGAGTGTAGCGGGGACCAAAAACATTCAGTACTTC
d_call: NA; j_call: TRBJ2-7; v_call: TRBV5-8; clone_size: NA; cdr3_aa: CASSLEGTPAYEQYF; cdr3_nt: TGTGCCAGCAGCTTGGAGGGCACTCCGGCCTACGAGCAGTACTTC
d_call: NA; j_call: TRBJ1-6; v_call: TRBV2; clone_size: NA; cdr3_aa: CASRSGQINSPLHF; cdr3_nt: TGTGCCAGCAGATCCGGACAGATTAATTCACCCCTCCACTTT
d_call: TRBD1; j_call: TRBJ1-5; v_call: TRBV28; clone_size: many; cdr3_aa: CASRRTGQGNQPQHF; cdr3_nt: TGTGCCAGCAGGAGGACAGGGCAGGGCAATCAGCCCCAGCATTTT
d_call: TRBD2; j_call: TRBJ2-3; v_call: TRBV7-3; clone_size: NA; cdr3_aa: CASSSQRRGGADTQYF; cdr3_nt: TGTGCCAGCAGCTCGCAGCGGAGGGGAGGGGCAGATACGCAGTATTTT
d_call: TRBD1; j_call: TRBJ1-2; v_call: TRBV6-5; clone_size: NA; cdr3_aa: CASSLDRAVGYTF; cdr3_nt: TGTGCCAGCAGCCTTGACAGGGCCGTTGGCTACACCTTC
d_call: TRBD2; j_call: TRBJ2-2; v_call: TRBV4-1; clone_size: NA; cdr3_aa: CASSQPGLAGGTPTTGELFF; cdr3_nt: TGCGCCAGCAGCCAACCGGGACTAGCGGGGGGAACCCCGACCACCGGGGAGCTGTTTTTT
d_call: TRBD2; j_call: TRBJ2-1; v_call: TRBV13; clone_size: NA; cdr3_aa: CASNSMLAGLGVNEQFF; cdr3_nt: TGTGCCAGCAATTCGATGCTAGCGGGATTAGGGGTCAATGAGCAGTTCTTC
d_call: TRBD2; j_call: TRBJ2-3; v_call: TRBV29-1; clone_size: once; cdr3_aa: CSVTKVAGGGDTQYF; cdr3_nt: TGCAGCGTCACCAAAGTAGCGGGTGGAGGGGATACGCAGTATTTT
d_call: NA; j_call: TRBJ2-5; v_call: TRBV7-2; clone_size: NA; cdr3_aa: CASSLSGSGGETQYF; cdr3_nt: TGTGCCAGCAGCTTGTCCGGCTCGGGCGGGGAGACCCAGTACTTC
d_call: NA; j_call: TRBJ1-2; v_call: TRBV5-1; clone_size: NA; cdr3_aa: CASSLDGHYGYTF; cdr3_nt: TGCGCCAGCAGCCTGGACGGTCACTATGGCTACACCTTC
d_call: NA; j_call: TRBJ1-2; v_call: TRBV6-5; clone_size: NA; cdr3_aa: CASRPPGKMSHGYTF; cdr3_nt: TGTGCCAGCAGGCCTCCGGGCAAAATGAGTCATGGCTACACCTTC
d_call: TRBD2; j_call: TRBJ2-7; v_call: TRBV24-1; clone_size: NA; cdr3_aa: CATSEGLGAREQYF; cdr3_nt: TGTGCCACCAGTGAGGGACTAGGGGCTCGCGAGCAGTACTTC
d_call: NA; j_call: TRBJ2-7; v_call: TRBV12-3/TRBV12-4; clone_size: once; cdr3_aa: CASSLFREQYF; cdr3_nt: TGTGCCAGCAGTTTATTCCGCGAGCAGTACTTC
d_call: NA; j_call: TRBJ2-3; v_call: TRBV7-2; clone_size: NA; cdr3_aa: CASSLAPGTRSTDTQYF; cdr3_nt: TGTGCCAGCAGCTTAGCGCCCGGGACACGTAGCACAGATACGCAGTATTTT
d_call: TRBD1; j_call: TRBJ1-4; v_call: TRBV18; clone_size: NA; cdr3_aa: CASSPIQGANEKLFF; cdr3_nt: TGTGCCAGCTCACCCATACAGGGGGCCAATGAAAAACTGTTTTTT
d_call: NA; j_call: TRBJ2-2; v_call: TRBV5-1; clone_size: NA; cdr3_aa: CASSFSGTGELFF; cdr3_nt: TGCGCCAGCAGCTTCTCGGGCACCGGGGAGCTGTTTTTT
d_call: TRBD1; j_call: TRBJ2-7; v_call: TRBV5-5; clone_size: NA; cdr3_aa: CASSLGQGAYEQYF; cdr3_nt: TGTGCCAGCAGCTTGGGACAGGGAGCCTACGAGCAGTACTTC
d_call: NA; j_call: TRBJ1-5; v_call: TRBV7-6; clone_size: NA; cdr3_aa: CASSPRGSNQPQHF; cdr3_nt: TGTGCCAGCAGCCCACGGGGGAGCAATCAGCCCCAGCATTTT
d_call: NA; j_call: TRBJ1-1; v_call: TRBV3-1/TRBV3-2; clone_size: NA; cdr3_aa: CASSAIMNTEAFF; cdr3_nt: TGTGCCAGCAGCGCGATTATGAACACTGAAGCTTTCTTT
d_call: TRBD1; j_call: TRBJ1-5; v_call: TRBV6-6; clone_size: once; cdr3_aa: CASTNPGQGGQPQHF; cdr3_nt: TGTGCCAGCACTAATCCGGGACAGGGTGGTCAGCCCCAGCATTTT
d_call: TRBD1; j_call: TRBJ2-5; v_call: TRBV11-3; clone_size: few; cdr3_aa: CASSFVGTGGETQYF; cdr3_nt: TGTGCCAGCAGCTTTGTGGGGACAGGAGGCGAGACCCAGTACTTC
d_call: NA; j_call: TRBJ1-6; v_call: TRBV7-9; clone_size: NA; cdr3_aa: CASSSLNTDPYSPLHF; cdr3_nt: TGTGCCAGCAGCTCGCTCAACACAGACCCTTATTCACCCCTCCACTTT
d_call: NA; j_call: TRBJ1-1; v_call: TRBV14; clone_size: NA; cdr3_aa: CASSHQFYRREAFF; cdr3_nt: TGTGCCAGCAGCCACCAATTCTACAGGCGTGAAGCTTTCTTT
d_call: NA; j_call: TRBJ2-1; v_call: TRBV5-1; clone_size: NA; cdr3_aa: CASSYREGEQFF; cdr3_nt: TGCGCCAGCAGCTACAGGGAGGGAGAGCAGTTCTTC
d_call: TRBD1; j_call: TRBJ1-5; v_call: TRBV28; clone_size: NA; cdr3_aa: CASSFSLATGGEYSNQPQHF; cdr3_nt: TGTGCCAGCAGTTTCTCCCTGGCGACAGGGGGCGAGTATAGCAATCAGCCCCAGCATTTT
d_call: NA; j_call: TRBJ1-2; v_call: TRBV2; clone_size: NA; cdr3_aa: CASSESLIRGYTF; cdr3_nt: TGTGCCAGCAGTGAAAGCCTCATCCGTGGCTACACCTTC
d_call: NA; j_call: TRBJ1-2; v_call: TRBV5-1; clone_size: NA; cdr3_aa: CASSLEGTNYGYTF; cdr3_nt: TGCGCCAGCAGCTTGGAGGGGACTAACTATGGCTACACCTTC
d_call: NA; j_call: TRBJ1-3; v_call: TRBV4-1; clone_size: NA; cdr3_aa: CASSQDSLHSGNTIYF; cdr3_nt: TGCGCCAGCAGCCAAGATTCCCTGCACTCTGGAAACACCATATATTTT
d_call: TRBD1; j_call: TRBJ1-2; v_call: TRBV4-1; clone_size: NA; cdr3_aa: CASSQEGQGSGYTF; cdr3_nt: TGCGCCAGCAGCCAGGAGGGACAGGGGTCAGGCTACACCTTC
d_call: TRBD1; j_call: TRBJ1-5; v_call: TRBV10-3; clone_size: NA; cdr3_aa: CAIRKQGSNQPQHF; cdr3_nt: TGTGCCATCAGAAAACAGGGGAGCAATCAGCCCCAGCATTTT
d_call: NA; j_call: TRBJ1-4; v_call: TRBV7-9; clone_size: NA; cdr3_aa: CASSLTGIEKLFF; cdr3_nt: TGTGCCAGCAGCTTAACAGGGATAGAAAAACTGTTTTTT
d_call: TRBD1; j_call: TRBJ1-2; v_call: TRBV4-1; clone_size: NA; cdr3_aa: CASSFTDPGQGGYGYTF; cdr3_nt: TGCGCCAGCAGCTTTACGGACCCGGGACAGGGAGGGTATGGCTACACCTTC
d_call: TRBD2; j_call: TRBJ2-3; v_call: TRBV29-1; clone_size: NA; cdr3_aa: CSGKLAGGDTQYF; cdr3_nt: TGCAGCGGGAAGCTAGCGGGAGGGGATACGCAGTATTTT
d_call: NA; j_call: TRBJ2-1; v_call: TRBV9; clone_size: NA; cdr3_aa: CASSVNNEQFF; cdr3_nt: TGTGCCAGCAGCGTAAACAATGAGCAGTTCTTC
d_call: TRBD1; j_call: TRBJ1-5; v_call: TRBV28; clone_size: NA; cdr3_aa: CASEIGRKTLWGQRTTNQPQHF; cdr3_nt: TGTGCCAGCGAAATCGGACGGAAAACATTGTGGGGACAGAGGACTACCAATCAGCCCCAGCATTTT
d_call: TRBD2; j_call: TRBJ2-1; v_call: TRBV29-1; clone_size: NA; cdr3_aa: CSVDFSGNYNEQFF; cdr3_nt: TGCAGCGTCGACTTCAGCGGGAACTACAATGAGCAGTTCTTC
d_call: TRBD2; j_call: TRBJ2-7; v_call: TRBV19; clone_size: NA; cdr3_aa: CASTKKGGGLAVSSSYEQYF; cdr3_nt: TGTGCCAGTACCAAAAAAGGGGGGGGACTAGCGGTCTCAAGCTCCTACGAGCAGTACTTC
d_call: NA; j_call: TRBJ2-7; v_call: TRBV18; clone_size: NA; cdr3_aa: CASSPQGSYEQYF; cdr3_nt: TGTGCCAGCTCTCCACAGGGTTCCTACGAGCAGTACTTC
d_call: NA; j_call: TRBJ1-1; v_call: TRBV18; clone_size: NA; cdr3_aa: CASSPYKENTEAFF; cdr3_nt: TGTGCCAGCTCACCTTATAAGGAGAACACTGAAGCTTTCTTT
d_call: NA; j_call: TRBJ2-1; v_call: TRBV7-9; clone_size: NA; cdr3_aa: CASSPKGGSTYNEQFF; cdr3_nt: TGTGCCAGCAGCCCAAAGGGGGGCTCAACCTACAATGAGCAGTTCTTC
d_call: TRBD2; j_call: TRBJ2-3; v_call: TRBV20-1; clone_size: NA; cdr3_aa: CSASRVAGATDTQYF; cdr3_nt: TGCAGTGCTAGTCGGGTAGCGGGAGCCACAGATACGCAGTATTTT
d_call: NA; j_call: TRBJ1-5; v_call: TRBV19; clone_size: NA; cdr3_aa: CASEPTGISNQPQHF; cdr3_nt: TGTGCCAGTGAGCCGACAGGAATTAGCAATCAGCCCCAGCATTTT
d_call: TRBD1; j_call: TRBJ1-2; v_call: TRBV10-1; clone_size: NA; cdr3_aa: CARTQGDPDYGYTF; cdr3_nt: TGCGCCAGGACTCAGGGGGACCCGGACTATGGCTACACCTTC
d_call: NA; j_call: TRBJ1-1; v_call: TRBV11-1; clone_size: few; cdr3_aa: CASSLRTEAFF; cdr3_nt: TGTGCCAGCAGCTTACGAACTGAAGCTTTCTTT
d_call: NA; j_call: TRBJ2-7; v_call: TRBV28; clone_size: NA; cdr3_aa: CASSLWPGPSYEQYF; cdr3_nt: TGTGCCAGCAGTTTATGGCCGGGACCTAGCTACGAGCAGTACTTC
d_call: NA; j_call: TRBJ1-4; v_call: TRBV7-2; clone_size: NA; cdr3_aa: CASSLYTNEKLFF; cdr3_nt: TGTGCCAGCAGCTTATATACTAATGAAAAACTGTTTTTT
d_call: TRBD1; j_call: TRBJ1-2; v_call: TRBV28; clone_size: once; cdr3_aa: CASSQTTGGSGYTF; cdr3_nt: TGTGCCAGCAGTCAAACCACAGGGGGCTCTGGCTACACCTTC
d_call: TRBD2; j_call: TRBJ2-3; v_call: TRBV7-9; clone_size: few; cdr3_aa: CASSSRKWTSGGADTQYF; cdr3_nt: TGTGCCAGCAGCTCCCGAAAGTGGACTAGCGGGGGGGCAGATACGCAGTATTTT
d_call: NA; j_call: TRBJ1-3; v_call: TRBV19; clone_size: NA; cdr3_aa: CASSMSLDTAWAALSHSGNTIYF; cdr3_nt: TGTGCCAGTAGTATGTCGTTGGATACAGCTTGGGCCGCCCTTTCCCACTCTGGAAACACCATATATTTT
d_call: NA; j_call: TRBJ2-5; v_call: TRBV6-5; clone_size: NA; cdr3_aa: CASRSPYQETQYF; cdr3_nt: TGTGCCAGCAGGAGCCCTTATCAAGAGACCCAGTACTTC
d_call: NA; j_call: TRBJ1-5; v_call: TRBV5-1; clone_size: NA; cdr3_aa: CASSLDGRSNQPQHF; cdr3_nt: TGCGCCAGCAGCTTGGATGGCAGGAGCAATCAGCCCCAGCATTTT
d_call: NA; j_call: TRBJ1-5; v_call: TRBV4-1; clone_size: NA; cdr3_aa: CASSQGSLGNQPQHF; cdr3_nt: TGCGCCAGCAGCCAAGGGTCTCTGGGCAATCAGCCCCAGCATTTT
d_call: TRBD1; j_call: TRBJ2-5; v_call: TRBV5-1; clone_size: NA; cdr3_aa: CASSVRDSRGETQYF; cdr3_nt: TGCGCCAGCAGCGTCCGGGACAGTCGTGGTGAGACCCAGTACTTC
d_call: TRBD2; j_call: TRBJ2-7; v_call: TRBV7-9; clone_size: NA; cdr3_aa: CASSGPPGGGVGYEQYF; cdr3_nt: TGTGCCAGCAGCGGCCCCCCCGGGGGAGGGGTGGGCTACGAGCAGTACTTC
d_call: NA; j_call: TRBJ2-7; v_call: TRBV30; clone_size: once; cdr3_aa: CAWRGISYEQYF; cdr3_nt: TGTGCCTGGAGGGGGATATCCTACGAGCAGTACTTC
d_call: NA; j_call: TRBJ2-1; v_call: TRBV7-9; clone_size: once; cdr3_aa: CATNRPGQYNEQFF; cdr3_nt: TGTGCCACCAACCGCCCTGGACAGTACAATGAGCAGTTCTTC
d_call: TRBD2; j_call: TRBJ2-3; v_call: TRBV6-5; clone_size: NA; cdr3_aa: CASSYSSGGATDTQYF; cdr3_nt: TGTGCCAGCAGTTACTCTAGCGGGGGGGCCACAGATACGCAGTATTTT